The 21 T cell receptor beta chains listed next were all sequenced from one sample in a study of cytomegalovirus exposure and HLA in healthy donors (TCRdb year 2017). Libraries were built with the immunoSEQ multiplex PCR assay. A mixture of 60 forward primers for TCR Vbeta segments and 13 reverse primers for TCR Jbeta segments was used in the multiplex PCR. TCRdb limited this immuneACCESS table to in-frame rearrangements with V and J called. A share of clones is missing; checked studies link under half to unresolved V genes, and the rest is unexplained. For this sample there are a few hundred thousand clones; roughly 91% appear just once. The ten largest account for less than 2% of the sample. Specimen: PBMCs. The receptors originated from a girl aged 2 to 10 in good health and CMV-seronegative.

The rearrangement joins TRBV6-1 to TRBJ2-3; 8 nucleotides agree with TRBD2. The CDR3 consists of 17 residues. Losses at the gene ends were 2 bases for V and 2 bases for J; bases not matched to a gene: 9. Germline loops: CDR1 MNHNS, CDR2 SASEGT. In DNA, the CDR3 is TGTGCCAGCAGTGAAAGGCTAGCGGGTCCTTCCACAGATACGCAGTATTTT. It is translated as CASSERLAGPSTDTQYF.

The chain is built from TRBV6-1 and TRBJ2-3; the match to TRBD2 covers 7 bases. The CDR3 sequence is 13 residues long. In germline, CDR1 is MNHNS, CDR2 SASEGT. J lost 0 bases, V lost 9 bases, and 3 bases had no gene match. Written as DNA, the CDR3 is TGTGCCAGTCGGACTAGTAGCACAGATACGCAGTATTTT. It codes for CASRTSSTDTQYF.

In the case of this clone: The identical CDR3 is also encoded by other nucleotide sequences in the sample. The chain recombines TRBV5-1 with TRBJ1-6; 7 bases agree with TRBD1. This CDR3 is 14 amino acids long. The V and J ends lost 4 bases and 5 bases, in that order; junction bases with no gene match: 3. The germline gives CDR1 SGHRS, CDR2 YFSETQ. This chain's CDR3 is CASSPGTDNSPLHF. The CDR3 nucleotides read TGCGCCAGCAGCCCCGGGACAGATAATTCACCCCTCCACTTT.

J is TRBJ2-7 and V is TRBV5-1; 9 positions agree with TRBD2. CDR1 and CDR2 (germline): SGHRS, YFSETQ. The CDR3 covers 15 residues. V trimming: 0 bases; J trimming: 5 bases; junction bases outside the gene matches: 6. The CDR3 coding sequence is TGCGCCAGCAGCTTGGGGCTAGCGGGGCTAGACGAGCAGTACTTC. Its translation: CASSLGLAGLDEQYF.

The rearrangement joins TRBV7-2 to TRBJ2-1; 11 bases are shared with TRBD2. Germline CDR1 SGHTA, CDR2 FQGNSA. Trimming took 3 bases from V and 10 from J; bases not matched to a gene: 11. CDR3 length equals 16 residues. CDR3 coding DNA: TGTGCCAGCAGCTTTACTAGCGGGGGCCACGGCCAGGAGCAGTTCTTC. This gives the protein CASSFTSGGHGQEQFF.

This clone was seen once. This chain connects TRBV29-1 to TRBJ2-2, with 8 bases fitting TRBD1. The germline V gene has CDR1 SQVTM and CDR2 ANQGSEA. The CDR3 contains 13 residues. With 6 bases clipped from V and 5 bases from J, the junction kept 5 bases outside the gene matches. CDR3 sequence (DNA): TGCAGCGTCGACAGGGGATGGACCGGGGAGCTGTTTTTT. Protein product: CSVDRGWTGELFF.

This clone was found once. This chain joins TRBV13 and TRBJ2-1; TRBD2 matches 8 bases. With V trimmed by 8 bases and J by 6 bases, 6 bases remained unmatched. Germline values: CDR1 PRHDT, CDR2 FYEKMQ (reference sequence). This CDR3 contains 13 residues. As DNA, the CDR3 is TGTGCCAGCCGGGGGGGAAGGGGCAATGAGCAGTTCTTC. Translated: CASRGGRGNEQFF.

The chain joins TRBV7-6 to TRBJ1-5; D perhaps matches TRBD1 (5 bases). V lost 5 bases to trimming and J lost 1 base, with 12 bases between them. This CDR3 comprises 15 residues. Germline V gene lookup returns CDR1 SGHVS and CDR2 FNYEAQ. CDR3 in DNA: TGTGCCAGCAGCCAGGCGGCAGGGAGCAATCAGCCCCAGCATTTT. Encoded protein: CASSQAAGSNQPQHF.

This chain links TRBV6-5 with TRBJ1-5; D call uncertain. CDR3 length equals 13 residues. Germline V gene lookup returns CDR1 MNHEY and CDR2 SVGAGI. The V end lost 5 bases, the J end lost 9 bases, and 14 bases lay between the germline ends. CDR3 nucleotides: TGTGCCAGCAGTGGGTCGGTCCGCGGGCCCCAGCATTTT. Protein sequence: CASSGSVRGPQHF.

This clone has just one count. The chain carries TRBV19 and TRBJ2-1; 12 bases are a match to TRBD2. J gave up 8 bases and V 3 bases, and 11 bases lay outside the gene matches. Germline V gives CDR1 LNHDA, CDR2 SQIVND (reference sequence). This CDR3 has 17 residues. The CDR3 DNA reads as TGTGCCAGTAGTATGGGGCTAGCGGGAGGGCCATTCGATGAGCAGTTCTTC. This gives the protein CASSMGLAGGPFDEQFF.

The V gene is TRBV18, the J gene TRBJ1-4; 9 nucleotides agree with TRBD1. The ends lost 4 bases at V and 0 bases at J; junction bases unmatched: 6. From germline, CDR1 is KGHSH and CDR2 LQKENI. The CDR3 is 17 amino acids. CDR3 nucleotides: TGTGCCAGCTCACACGGGACAGGGATATCAACTAATGAAAAACTGTTTTTT. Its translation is CASSHGTGISTNEKLFF.

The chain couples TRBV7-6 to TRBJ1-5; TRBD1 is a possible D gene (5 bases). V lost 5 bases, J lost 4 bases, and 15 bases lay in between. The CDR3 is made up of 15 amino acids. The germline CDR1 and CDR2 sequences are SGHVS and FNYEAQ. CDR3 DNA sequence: TGTGCCAGCAGCCCGACGGGGGGTGTGAATCAGCCCCAGCATTTT. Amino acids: CASSPTGGVNQPQHF. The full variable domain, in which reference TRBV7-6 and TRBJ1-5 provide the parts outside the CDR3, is GAGVSQSPRYKVTKRGQDVALRCDPISGHVSLYWYRQALGQGPEFLTYFNYEAQQDKSGLPNDRFSAERPEGSISTLTIQRTEQRDSAMYRCASSPTGGVNQPQHFGDGTRLSIL.

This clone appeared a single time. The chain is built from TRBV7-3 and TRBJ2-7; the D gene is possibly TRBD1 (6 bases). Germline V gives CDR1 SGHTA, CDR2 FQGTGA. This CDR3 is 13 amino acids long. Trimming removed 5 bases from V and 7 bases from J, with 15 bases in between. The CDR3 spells CASSQQGPGEQYF. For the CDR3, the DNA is TGTGCCAGCAGCCAACAGGGACCGGGGGAGCAGTACTTC.

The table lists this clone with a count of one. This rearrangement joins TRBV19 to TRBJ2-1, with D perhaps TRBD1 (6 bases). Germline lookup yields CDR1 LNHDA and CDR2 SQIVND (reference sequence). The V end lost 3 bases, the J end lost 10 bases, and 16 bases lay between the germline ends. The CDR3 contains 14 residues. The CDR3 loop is CASSIGTGKEEQFF. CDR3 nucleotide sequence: TGTGCCAGTAGTATCGGTACAGGGAAGGAGGAGCAGTTCTTC. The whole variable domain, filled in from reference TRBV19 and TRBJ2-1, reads DGGITQSPKYLFRKEGQNVTLSCEQNLNHDAMYWYRQDPGQGLRLIYYSQIVNDFQKGDIAEGYSVSREKKESFPLTVTSAQKNPTAFYLCASSIGTGKEEQFFGPGTRLTVL.

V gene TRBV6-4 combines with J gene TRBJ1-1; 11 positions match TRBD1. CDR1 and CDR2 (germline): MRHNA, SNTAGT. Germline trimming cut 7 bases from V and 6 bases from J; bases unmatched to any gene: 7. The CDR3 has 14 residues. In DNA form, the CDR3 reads TGTGCCAGCAAATCGGACAGGGGGCGGCCTGAAGCTTTCTTT. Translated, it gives CASKSDRGRPEAFF.

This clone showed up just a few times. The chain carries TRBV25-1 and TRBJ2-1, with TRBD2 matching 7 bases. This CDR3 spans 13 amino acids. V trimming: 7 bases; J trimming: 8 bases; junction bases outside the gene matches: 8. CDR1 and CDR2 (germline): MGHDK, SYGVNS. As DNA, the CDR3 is TGTGCCAGCACTCCACGCGGGGGACATGAGCAGTTCTTC. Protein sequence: CASTPRGGHEQFF.

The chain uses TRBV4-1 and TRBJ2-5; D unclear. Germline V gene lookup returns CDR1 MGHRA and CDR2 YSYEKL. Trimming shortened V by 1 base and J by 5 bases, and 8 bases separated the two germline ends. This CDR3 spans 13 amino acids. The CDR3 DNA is TGCGCCAGCAGCCAAGTACTATCCGAGACCCAGTACTTC. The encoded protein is CASSQVLSETQYF.

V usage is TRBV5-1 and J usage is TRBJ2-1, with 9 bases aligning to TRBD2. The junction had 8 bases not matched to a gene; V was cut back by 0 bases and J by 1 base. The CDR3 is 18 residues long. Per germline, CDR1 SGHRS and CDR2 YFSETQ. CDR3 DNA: TGCGCCAGCAGCTTGGCCGCGGGGGGGCTGGGTTCCTACAATGAGCAGTTCTTC. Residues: CASSLAAGGLGSYNEQFF.

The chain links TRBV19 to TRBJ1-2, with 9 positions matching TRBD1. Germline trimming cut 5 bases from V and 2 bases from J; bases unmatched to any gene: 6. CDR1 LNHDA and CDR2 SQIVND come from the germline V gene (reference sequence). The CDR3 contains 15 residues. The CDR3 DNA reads TGTGCCAGTAGTGAAGGGACAGGGTTCAACTATGGCTACACCTTC. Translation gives CASSEGTGFNYGYTF.

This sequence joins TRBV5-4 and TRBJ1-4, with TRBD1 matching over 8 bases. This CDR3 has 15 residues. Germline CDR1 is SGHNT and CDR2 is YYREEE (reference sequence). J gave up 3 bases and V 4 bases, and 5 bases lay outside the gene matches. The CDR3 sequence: CASSRRQGSNEKLFF. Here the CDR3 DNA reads TGTGCCAGCAGCCGTCGACAGGGGTCTAATGAAAAACTGTTTTTT.

The CDR3 DNA follows: TGTGCCAGCAGTTACTCAGGACAGGGGGTAGGGAATGAGCAGTTCTTC. Residues: CASSYSGQGVGNEQFF. The rearrangement links TRBV6-6 to TRBJ2-1; 10 bases align to TRBD1. With 0 bases clipped from V and 7 bases from J, the junction kept 6 bases outside the gene matches. From germline, CDR1 is MNHNY and CDR2 SVGAGI (reference sequence). The CDR3 is 16 residues long.